This T cell receptor beta chain was sequenced for a study of regulatory T cells in long-lasting Graves disease. Arm-PCR of CDR3 regions and iRepertoire HTBI primers were the basis on which TCR beta libraries were built. TCRdb independently ran MiXCR on the multiplex PCR reads; one entry per CDR3 protein. Here the sample spans around 240,000 distinct CDR3 sequences, approximately 18% being singletons. Many counts were recorded for this clonotype. Time point indicated: newly diagnosed GD, antithyroid drugs for less than 3 months. PBMCs provided the RNA from which the TCR library was made. This CDR3 is 15 amino acids long. Trimming cost V 0 bases and J 6 bases, with 14 bases left between them. In addition, the sample was reused for a study of T cells in Graves' hyperthyroidism and ophthalmopathy.

The chain employs TRBV12-3 or TRBV12-4 and TRBJ1-2; no definite D call. This specimen consisted of peripheral blood mononuclear cells (PBMCs), obtained at new diagnosis, from a patient treated with antithyroid drugs. This receptor was identified in a woman under 40 with Graves disease. The CDR3 DNA follows: TGTGCCAGCAGTTTAGCCAACGAGAGGATGGATGGCTACACCTTC. Translation gives CASSLANERMDGYTF.